Listed here is a single T cell receptor (beta chain). Antigen: not known. The data were obtained in a study of identifying expanded T cells in peripheral blood. Assay used: immunoSEQ multiplex PCR; TCRdb lists only in-frame clones, some missing. Here the sample spans about 100,000 clones, around nine tenths being singletons. From germline, CDR1 is SEHNR and CDR2 FQNEAQ (reference sequence). The length of the CDR3 is 15 residues. The V and J ends lost 5 bases and 4 bases respectively, with 17 bases between them. Study results and limitations: Across healthy donors, higher total template counts meant significantly greater roughly 2-week count variance.

During the collection period, no donor immune events like infections were recorded. The receptor's source is a person aged 18 to 75 in good health. The J gene is TRBJ1-2, the V gene TRBV7-9; D is ambiguous. The sequenced sample consisted of blood. For the CDR3, the DNA is TGTGCCAGCAGCCCCGGCGGGGAGGTAATCTATGGCTACACCTTC. The encoded protein is CASSPGGEVIYGYTF.